The source of this TCR beta chain is a study of blood T cells in healthy people across ages. General study findings and limits: Both higher diversity and more naive CD4+ cells marked long-lived donors when set against aged donors.

Points on this clonotype: Its cognate antigen is unknown.

Primers used in a second PCR of roughly 6 to 11 cycles were a sample-barcoded 5' primer and a J-beta primer mix. TCRdb called the 5' RACE reads again in MiXCR, with one record for every CDR3 protein. Of 800,000 or so distinct CDR3 sequences listed, less than 60% are singletons. The specimen was blood. This sequence originates from an older man in good health.

The CDR3 loop reads CASSNWPHGNQPQHF. The DNA of the CDR3 is TGTGCCAGCAGCAATTGGCCCCACGGCAATCAGCCCCAGCATTTT. This chain joins TRBV21-1 and TRBJ1-5; TRBD1 is the table's D call and was not checked against the DNA. TRBV21-1 is designated a pseudogene. The CDR3 runs to 15 residues.